This TCR beta chain comes out of a study of shared clonotypes between healthy human individuals (dated by TCRdb to the early 2020s). Background on the whole study: The cohort comprised two women and a few men aged 18 to 49 years. To estimate repertoire size and how much clonotypes are shared between individuals, the study performed deep sequencing of blood TCR repertoires from about 5 healthy adults. Libraries were prepared and TCR repertoires were sequenced by different laboratories using diverse techniques, in order to increase sequencing depth and limit assay-specific biases. Each donor's leukapheresis produced roughly between roughly 0.94 and 9.5 billion PBMCs. For each donor, three plates each were used for CD4 naive and CD4 memory, two plates were used for CD8 naive, and one plate was used for CD8 memory.

Donors were healthy HIV-negative adults with no recently reported acute infections or vaccinations. Only Caucasian adults living in Nashville, Tennessee, USA were represented among the donors. CD4+ T cells were enriched by magnetic negative selection, after which naive cells were positively selected on CD45RA and the negative fraction was taken as the memory subset. Blood was collected by leukapheresis, and PBMCs were isolated by Ficoll-Histopaque density gradient centrifugation and then cryopreserved in liquid nitrogen vapor phase. Analytical flow cytometry was used to check the purity and quantity of each magnetically sorted T cell population. Genomic DNA was isolated from every sorted fraction and measured by UV absorbance on a Nanodrop 2000c. The full study reports these points: Naive subsets generally had larger estimated clonotype richness than memory subsets. When a few donors were compared, the shared fraction of clonotypes was 5% to 6.5% for naive CD4, roughly 3.3% for naive CD8, more than 2% for memory CD4, and under 0.5% for memory CD8. Even with the large sequencing depth, rarefaction of the sorted-subset datasets indicated that sequencing was incomplete. Sampling was restricted to blood, and TCR repertoires in tissue are likely to differ from TCR repertoires in blood. Because the study included only a small number of donors, the genetic and exposure-history diversity represented was limited. Clonotypes shared by all four sorted-subset donors showed higher generation probabilities than non-shared clonotypes. Pairwise subsampling indicated that sequencing depth was expected to affect the degree of clonotype sharing among donors.

Points on this clone: There is no known antigen for this receptor. One base away there is no much larger clone; base qualities are not given.

TCR CDR3 regions were amplified from genomic DNA by multiplex PCR using the deep immunoSEQ assay. Extracted genomic DNA from each cell subset was spread evenly across all wells of several immunoSEQ 96-well plates, with each plate serving as a replicate. For sorted subsets, each replicate PCR was loaded with approximately 200 ng genomic DNA, equivalent to approximately 27,000 T cell genomes. The purified libraries were quantified using a Qubit 3.0 fluorometer, sized with a Bioanalyzer 2100, and then quantified again using the KAPA Library Quantification kit. A separate single-read 150-cycle Illumina NextSeq 550 flow cell was used to sequence each immunoSEQ 96-well plate. For the original study's pipeline: The immunoSEQ output contained only junctional sequences without quality scores, so filtering could not match that applied to full-length reads. To assign V/J genes and CDR3, sequences were annotated against IMGT germline references using PyIR, a Python wrapper for IgBLAST v1.9. Reads were filtered out if the reads had weak V/J assignments (E-value above 1e-6), no CDR3, stop codons, out-of-frame junctions, or ambiguous translated residues. V3J clonotypes were defined by identical inferred V gene, J gene, and CDR3 amino acid sequence. The percentage overlap between two repertoires was calculated by dividing the number of shared unique clonotypes by the size of the smaller repertoire. Repertoire richness was assessed with RTK rarefaction, the Chao1 estimator, and Recon v2.1 estimates of unobserved clonotypes. OLGA was used to compute generation probabilities for all TCRbeta clonotypes that the gDNA method yielded from a handful of donors. TCRdb carries this immuneACCESS record with in-frame sequences only. Its versions omit some clonotypes, under half of them owing to an unresolved V gene in the studies checked, with the rest unexplained. V, J and clone size derive from that table, while D and trimming were established from the DNA sequence. Here the sample has more than 2 million clones; approximately 94% occur a single time. The top ten clones comprise around 0.13% of the sample.

The material sequenced was naive CD4+ T cells sorted from blood. The sample's cell subset or site, from its label and the paper: CD45RA+ positively selected. The sequence was collected from a man aged 18 to 30 in good health.

The sequenced DNA: TGTGCCAGCTCACCAAATACAGGGTCAGGTACTGAAGCTTTCTTT. Its coded protein is CASSPNTGSGTEAFF. This chain is built from TRBV18 and TRBJ1-1, and possibly TRBD1, on 6 matching bases. V sheds 2 bases and J sheds 5 bases, leaving 15 bases between their ends. Based on the germline V gene, the CDR1 and CDR2 sequences are KGHSH and LQKENI. The cysteine opens and the phenylalanine closes a CDR3 of 15 amino acids. Of the read, only the CDR3 DNA is kept; its 45 bases are in frame from base 1.